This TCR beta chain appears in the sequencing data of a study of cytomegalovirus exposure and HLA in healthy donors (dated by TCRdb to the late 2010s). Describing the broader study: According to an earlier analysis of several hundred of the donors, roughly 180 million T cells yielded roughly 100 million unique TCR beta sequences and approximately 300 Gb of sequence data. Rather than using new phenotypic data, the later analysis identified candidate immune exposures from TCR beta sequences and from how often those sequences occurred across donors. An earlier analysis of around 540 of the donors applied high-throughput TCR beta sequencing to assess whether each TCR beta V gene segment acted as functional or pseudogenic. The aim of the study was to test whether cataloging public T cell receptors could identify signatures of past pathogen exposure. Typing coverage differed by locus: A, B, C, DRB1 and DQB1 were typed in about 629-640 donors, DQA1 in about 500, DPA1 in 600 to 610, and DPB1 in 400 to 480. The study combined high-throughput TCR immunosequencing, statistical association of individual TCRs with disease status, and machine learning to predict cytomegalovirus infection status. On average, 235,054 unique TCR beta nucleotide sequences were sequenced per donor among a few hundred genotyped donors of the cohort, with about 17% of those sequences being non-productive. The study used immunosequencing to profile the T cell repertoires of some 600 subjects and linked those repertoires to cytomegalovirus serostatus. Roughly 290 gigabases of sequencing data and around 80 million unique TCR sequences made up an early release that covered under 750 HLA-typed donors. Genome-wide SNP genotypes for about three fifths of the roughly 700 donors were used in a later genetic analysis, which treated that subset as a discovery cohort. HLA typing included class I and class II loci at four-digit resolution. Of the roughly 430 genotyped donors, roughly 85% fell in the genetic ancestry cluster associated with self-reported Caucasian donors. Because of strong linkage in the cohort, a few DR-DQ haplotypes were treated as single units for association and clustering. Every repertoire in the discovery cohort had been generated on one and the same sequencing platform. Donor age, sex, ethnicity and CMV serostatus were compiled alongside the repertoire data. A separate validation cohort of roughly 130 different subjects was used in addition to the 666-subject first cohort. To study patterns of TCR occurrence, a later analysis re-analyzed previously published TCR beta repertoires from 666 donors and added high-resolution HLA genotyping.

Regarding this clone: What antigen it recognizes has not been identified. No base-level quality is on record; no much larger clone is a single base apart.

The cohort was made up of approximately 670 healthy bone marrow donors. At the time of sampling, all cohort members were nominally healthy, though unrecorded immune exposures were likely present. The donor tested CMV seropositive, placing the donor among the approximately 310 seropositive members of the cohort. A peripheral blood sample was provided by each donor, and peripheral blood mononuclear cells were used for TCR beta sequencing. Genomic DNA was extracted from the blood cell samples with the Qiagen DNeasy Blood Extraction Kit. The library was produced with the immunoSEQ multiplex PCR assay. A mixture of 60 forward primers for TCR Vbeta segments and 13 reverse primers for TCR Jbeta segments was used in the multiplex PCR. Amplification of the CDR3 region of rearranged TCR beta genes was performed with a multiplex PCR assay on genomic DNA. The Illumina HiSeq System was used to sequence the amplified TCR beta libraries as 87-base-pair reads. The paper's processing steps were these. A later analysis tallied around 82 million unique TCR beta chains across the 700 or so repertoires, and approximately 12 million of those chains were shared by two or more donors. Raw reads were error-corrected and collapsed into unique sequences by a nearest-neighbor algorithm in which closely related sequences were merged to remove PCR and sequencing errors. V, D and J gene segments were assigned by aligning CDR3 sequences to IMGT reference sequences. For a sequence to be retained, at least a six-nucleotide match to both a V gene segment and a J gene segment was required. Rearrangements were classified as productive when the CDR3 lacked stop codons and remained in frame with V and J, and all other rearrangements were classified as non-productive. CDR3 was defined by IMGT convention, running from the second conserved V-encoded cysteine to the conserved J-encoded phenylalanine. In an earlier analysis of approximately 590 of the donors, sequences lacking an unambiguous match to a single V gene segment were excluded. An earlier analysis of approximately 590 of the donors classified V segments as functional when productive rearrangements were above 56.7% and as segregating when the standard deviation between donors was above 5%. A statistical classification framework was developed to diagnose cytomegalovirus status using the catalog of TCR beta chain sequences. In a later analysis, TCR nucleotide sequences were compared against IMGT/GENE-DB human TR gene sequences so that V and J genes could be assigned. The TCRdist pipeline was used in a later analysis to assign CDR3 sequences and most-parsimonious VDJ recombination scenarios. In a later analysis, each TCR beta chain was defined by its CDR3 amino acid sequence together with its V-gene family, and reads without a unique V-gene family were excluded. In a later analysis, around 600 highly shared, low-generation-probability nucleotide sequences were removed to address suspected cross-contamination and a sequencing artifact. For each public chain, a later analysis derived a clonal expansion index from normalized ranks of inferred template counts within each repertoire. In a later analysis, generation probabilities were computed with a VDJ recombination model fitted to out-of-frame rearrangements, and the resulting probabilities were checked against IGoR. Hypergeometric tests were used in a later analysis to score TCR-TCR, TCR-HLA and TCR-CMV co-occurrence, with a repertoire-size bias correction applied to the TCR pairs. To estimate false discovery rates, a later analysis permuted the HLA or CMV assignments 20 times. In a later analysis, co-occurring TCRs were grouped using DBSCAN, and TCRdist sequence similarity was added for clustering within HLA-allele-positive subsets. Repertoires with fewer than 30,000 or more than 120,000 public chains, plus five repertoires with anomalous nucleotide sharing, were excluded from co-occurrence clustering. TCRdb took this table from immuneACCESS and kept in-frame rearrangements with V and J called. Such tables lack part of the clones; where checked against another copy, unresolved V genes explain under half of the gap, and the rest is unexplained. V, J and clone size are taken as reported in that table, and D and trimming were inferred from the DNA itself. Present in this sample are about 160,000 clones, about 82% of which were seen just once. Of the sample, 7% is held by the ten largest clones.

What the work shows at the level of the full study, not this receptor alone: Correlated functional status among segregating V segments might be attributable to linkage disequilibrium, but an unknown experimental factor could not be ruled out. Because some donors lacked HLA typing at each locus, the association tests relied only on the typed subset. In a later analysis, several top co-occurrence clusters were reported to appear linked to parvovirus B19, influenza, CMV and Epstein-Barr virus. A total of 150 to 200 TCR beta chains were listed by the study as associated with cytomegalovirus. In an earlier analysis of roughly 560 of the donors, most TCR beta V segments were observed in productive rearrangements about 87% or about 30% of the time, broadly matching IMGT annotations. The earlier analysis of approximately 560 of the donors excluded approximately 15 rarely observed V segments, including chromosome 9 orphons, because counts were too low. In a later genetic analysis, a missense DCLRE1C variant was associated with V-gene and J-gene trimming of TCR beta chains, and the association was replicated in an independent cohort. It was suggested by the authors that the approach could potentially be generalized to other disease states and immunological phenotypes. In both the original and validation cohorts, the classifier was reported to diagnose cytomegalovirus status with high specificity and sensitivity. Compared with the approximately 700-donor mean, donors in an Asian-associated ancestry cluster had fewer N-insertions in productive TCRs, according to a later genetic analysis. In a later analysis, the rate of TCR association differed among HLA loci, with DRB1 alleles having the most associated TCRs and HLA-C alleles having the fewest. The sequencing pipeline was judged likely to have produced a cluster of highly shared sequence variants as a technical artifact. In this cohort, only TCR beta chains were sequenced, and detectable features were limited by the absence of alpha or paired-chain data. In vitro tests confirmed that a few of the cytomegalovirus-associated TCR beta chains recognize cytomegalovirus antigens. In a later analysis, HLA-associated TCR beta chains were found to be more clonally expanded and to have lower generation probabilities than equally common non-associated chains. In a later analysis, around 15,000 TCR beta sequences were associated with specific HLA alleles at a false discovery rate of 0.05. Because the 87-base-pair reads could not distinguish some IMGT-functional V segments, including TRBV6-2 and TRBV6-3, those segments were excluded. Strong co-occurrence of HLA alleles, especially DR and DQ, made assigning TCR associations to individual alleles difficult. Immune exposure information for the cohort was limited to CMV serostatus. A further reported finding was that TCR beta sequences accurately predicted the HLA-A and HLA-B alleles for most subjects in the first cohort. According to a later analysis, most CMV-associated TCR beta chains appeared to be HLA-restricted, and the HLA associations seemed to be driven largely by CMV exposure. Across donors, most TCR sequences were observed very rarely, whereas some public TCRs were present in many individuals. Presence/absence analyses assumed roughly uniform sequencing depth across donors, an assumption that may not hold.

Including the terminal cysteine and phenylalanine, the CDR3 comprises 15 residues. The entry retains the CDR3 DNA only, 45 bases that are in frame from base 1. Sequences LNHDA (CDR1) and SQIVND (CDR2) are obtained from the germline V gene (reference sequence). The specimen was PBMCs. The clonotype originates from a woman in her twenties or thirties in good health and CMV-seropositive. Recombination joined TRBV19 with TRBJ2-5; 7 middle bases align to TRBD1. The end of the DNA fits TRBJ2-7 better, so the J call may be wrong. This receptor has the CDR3 CASSTRQGTPYEQYF. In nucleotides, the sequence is TGTGCCAGTAGTACCAGACAGGGAACACCTTACGAGCAGTACTTC.